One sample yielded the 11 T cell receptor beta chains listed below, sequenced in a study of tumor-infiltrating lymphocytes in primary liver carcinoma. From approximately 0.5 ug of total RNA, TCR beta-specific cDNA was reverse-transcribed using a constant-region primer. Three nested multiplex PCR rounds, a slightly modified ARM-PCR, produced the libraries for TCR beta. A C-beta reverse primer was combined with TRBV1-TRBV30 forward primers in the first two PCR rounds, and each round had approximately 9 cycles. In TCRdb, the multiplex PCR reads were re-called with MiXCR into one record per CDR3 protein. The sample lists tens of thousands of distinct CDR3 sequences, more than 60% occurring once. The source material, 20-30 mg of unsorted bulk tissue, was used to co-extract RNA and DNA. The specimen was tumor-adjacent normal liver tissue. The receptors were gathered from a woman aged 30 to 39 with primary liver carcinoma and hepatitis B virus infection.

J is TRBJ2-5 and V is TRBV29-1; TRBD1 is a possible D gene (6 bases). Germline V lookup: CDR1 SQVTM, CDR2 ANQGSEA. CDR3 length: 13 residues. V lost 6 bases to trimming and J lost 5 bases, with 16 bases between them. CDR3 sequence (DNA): TGCAGCGTCGTCAGCTGGACAGTGGAGACCCAGTACTTC. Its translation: CSVVSWTVETQYF.

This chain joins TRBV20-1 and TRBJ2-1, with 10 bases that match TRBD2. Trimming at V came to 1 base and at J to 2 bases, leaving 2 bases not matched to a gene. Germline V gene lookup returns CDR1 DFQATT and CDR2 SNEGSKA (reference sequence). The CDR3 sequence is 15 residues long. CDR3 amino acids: CSARVGLAAYNEQFF. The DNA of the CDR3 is TGCAGTGCTAGAGTAGGACTAGCGGCCTACAATGAGCAGTTCTTC.

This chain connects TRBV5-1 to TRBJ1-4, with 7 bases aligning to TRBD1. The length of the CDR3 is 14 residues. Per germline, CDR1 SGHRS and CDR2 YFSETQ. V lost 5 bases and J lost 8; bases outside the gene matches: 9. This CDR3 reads CASSKTGLEEKLFF. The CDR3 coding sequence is TGCGCCAGCAGTAAGACAGGGTTGGAGGAAAAACTGTTTTTT.

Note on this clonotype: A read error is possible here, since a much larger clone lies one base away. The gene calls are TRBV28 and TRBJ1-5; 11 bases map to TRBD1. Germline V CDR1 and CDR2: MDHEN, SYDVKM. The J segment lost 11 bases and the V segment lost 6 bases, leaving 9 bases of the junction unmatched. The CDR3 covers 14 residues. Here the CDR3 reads CASSLGQGAQSQHF. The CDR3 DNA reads TGTGCCAGCAGCCTTGGACAGGGGGCACAGTCCCAGCATTTT.

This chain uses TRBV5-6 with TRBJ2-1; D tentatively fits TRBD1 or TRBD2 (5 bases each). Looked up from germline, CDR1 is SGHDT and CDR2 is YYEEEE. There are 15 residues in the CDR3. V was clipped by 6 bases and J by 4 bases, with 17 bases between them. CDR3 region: CASNAAGANYNEQFF. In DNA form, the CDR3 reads TGTGCCAGCAACGCTGCCGGGGCTAATTACAATGAGCAGTTCTTC.

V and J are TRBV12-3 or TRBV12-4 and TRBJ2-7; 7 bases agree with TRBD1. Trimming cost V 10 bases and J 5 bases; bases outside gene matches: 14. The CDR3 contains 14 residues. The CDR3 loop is CANSFEGAINEQYF. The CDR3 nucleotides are TGTGCCAATAGTTTCGAGGGGGCGATCAACGAGCAGTACTTC.

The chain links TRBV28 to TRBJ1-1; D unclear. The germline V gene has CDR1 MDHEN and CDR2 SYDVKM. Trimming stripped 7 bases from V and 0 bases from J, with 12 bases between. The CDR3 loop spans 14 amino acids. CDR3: CASNGAQMNTEAFF. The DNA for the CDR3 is TGTGCCAGCAACGGAGCTCAAATGAACACTGAAGCTTTCTTT.

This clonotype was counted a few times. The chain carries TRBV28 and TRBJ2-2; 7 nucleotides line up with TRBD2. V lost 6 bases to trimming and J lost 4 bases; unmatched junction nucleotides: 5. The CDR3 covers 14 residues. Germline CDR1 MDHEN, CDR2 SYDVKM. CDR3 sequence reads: CASRLAGATGELFF. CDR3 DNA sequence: TGTGCCAGCAGGTTAGCGGGCGCCACCGGGGAGCTGTTTTTT.

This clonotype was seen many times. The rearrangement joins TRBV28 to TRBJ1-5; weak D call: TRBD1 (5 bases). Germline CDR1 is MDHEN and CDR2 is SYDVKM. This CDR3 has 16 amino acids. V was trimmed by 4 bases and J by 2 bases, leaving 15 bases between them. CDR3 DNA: TGTGCCAGCAGTTCCCCCTCCGGGGCCGGCAATCAGCCCCAGCATTTT. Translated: CASSSPSGAGNQPQHF.

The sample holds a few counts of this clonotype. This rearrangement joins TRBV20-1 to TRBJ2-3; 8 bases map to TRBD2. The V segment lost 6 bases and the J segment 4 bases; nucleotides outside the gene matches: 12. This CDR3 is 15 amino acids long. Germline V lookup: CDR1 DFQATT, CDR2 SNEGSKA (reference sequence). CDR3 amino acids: CSAPPAREAPDTQYF. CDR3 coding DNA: TGCAGTGCGCCCCCCGCGCGGGAGGCCCCAGATACGCAGTATTTT.

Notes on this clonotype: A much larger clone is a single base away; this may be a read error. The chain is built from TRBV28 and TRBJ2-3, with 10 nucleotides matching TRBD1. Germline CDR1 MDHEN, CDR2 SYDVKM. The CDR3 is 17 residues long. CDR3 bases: TGTGCCAGCAGCTTCTCGGCCGGGACAGGGGATCTGGATAGGCAGTATTTT. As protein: CASSFSAGTGDLDRQYF.